The rows below give T cell receptor beta chains drawn from one sample of a study of cytotoxic CD8 clonotypes in ibrutinib-treated CLL. Repertoires were generated with immunoSEQ multiplex PCR, while TCRdb's copy carries only in-frame clones and drops some. This sample carries about 120,000 clones, 80% to 90% of them seen once, and the ten largest clones take roughly 2%. The sequencing used PBMCs, collected after 24 months of ibrutinib treatment. The receptors stem from a human donor with chronic lymphocytic leukemia. Both conserved end residues are trimmed from each CDR3. Fields, in order: clone size, V gene, CDR3 protein. Size tells how often a clone was seen (once, few, many) or the class of an expanded clone, and some rows leave it out.

clone_size: .
v_call: TRBV18
cdr3_aa: ASKDRDDQPQH

clone_size: .
v_call: TRBV7-7
cdr3_aa: ASSLAGLAVIYEQY

clone_size: .
v_call: TRBV11-2
cdr3_aa: ASSSTPEQY

clone_size: few
v_call: TRBV7-6
cdr3_aa: ASGQGGEKLF

clone_size: .
v_call: TRBV7-2
cdr3_aa: ASSSWTGMGEKLF

clone_size: once
v_call: TRBV4-1
cdr3_aa: ASRPMGGLNSPLH

clone_size: once
v_call: TRBV11-2
cdr3_aa: ASSPVAGYGYT

clone_size: once
v_call: TRBV2
cdr3_aa: ASSALTGVSSGNTIY

clone_size: .
v_call: TRBV28
cdr3_aa: ASSPTGSGNTIY

clone_size: .
v_call: TRBV28
cdr3_aa: ASSLSTGQGGNTIY

clone_size: .
v_call: TRBV5-1
cdr3_aa: ASSSSGPLGYGYT

clone_size: .
v_call: TRBV28
cdr3_aa: ASSSTSGRAGELF

clone_size: .
v_call: TRBV7-2
cdr3_aa: ASSEVYLSTDTQY

clone_size: .
v_call: TRBV5-6
cdr3_aa: ASSLGQSSYNEQF

clone_size: once
v_call: TRBV7-6
cdr3_aa: ASSLLFGNTQY

clone_size: .
v_call: TRBV5-4
cdr3_aa: ASSLGQGNYGYT

clone_size: .
v_call: TRBV6-1
cdr3_aa: ASSEGTSGINEQF

clone_size: .
v_call: TRBV11-2
cdr3_aa: ASSQYPGGLNTEAF

clone_size: .
v_call: TRBV5-1
cdr3_aa: ASSFKTSLIPDTQY

clone_size: .
v_call: TRBV23-1
cdr3_aa: ASSGLQGVSNQPQH

clone_size: .
v_call: TRBV19
cdr3_aa: ASSDLGSYYNEQF

clone_size: .
v_call: TRBV9
cdr3_aa: ASSGGGVDTQY

clone_size: .
v_call: TRBV7-2
cdr3_aa: ASSLGGQGATEAF

clone_size: .
v_call: TRBV25-1
cdr3_aa: ASSFGDRSSRTQY

clone_size: .
v_call: TRBV19
cdr3_aa: ASSMTSGKIGEQY

clone_size: .
v_call: TRBV28
cdr3_aa: ASSWDITEAF

clone_size: .
v_call: TRBV5-1
cdr3_aa: ASSLGPQRSSYEQY

clone_size: .
v_call: TRBV30
cdr3_aa: AWSDGWYGAGHT

clone_size: .
v_call: TRBV7-2
cdr3_aa: ASSLALGQGLGYEQY

clone_size: .
v_call: TRBV28
cdr3_aa: ASSPGGTGYGYT

clone_size: .
v_call: TRBV7-9
cdr3_aa: ASSYPGQETQY

clone_size: .
v_call: TRBV11-2
cdr3_aa: ASSSSPDRVYGYT

clone_size: .
v_call: TRBV7-2
cdr3_aa: ASSLGVYSYEQY

clone_size: .
v_call: TRBV6-1
cdr3_aa: LPYEQY

clone_size: .
v_call: TRBV5-1
cdr3_aa: ANSLSGRANGANVLT

clone_size: .
v_call: TRBV5-6
cdr3_aa: ASSDSGGSTDTQY

clone_size: .
v_call: TRBV6-5
cdr3_aa: ASSTWTGRDTEAF

clone_size: .
v_call: TRBV27
cdr3_aa: ASSLSNPGGSLSGANVLT

clone_size: .
v_call: TRBV1
cdr3_aa: TSSQGGASTDTQY

clone_size: few
v_call: TRBV4-3
cdr3_aa: ASSQDGNTGELF

clone_size: .
v_call: TRBV27
cdr3_aa: ASGYNRGLDYGYT

clone_size: .
v_call: TRBV7-9
cdr3_aa: ASSFGTGGISNQPQH

clone_size: .
v_call: TRBV29-1
cdr3_aa: SVQDRNSYEQY

clone_size: .
v_call: TRBV2
cdr3_aa: ASSGPGRAGEAF

clone_size: .
v_call: TRBV6-5
cdr3_aa: ASSPGITGANVLT

clone_size: .
v_call: TRBV2
cdr3_aa: ASSRTGGNTGELF

clone_size: .
v_call: TRBV5-4
cdr3_aa: ASSPATGTGSGELF

clone_size: .
v_call: TRBV18
cdr3_aa: ASSPRQETQY

clone_size: .
v_call: TRBV5-4
cdr3_aa: ASSDRSATNEKLF

clone_size: .
v_call: TRBV19
cdr3_aa: ASSFRDSYNEQF